This section outlines one T cell receptor (beta chain) sequence together with its context. Its target is not known. The CDR3 has 13 residues. V lost 5 bases, J lost 2 bases, and 3 bases stayed unmatched. In germline, CDR1 is LNHNV, CDR2 YYDKDF (reference sequence). The sample comes from a study of shared clonotypes between healthy human individuals. Study conclusions and caveats: The study sampled only blood, and tissue repertoires likely differ. Clonotype sharing among donors was expected to depend on sequencing depth. Generation probability values for non-shared clonotypes were lower than those for clonotypes shared by all four donors.

Replicate PCRs from sorted subsets contained around 200 ng DNA, which is approximately 30,000 T cell genomes. The method was immunoSEQ multiplex PCR; TCRdb's version includes in-frame clones alone and lacks a portion of them. The sample has about 2,100,000 clones; under 95% are singletons. CD8 cells classed as naive were CD45RO-negative and positively selected for CCR7, excluding terminally differentiated effector memory CD45RA+ cells. The gene calls are TRBV15 and TRBJ2-7, with 7 bases lining up with TRBD1. Specimen: naive CD8+ T cells from PBMCs. The source of this sequence is a man aged 18-30 years in good health. Some clones in this sample may be carry-over from other donors' samples. The CDR3 DNA follows: TGTGCCACCAGCGGGGACAGAACCTACGAGCAGTACTTC. Its protein product is CATSGDRTYEQYF. The full variable domain, its missing parts supplied by reference TRBV15 and TRBJ2-7, is DAMVIQNPRYQVTQFGKPVTLSCSQTLNHNVMYWYQQKSSQAPKLLFHYYDKDFNNEADTPDNFQSRRPNTSFCFLDIRSPGLGDTAMYLCATSGDRTYEQYFGPGTRLTVT.